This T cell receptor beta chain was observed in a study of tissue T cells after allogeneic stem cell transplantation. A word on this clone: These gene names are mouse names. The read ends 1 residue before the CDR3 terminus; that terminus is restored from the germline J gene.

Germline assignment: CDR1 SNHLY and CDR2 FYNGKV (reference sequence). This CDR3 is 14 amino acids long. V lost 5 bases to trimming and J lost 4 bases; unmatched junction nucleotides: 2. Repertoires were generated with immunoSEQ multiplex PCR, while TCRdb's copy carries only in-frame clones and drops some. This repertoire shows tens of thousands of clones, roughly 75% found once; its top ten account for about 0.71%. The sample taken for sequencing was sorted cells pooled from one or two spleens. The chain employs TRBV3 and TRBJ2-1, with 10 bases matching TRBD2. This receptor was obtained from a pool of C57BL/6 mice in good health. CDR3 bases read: TGTGCCAGCAGCAGGGGACTGGGGTATGCTGAGCAGTTC. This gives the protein CASSRGLGYAEQF. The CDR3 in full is CASSRGLGYAEQFF.